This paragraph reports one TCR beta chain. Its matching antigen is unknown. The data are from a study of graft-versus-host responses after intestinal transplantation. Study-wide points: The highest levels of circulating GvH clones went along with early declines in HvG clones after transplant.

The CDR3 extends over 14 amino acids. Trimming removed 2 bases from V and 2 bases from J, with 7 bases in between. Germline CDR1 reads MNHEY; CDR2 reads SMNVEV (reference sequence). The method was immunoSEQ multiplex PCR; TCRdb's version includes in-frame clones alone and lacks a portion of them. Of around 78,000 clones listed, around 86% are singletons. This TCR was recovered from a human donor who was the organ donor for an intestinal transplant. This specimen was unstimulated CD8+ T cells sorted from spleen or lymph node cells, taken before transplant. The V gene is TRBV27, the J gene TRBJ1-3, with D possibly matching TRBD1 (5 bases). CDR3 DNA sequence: TGTGCCAGCAGTTTAGGCAGGGCTGGAAACACCATATATTTT. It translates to CASSLGRAGNTIYF.